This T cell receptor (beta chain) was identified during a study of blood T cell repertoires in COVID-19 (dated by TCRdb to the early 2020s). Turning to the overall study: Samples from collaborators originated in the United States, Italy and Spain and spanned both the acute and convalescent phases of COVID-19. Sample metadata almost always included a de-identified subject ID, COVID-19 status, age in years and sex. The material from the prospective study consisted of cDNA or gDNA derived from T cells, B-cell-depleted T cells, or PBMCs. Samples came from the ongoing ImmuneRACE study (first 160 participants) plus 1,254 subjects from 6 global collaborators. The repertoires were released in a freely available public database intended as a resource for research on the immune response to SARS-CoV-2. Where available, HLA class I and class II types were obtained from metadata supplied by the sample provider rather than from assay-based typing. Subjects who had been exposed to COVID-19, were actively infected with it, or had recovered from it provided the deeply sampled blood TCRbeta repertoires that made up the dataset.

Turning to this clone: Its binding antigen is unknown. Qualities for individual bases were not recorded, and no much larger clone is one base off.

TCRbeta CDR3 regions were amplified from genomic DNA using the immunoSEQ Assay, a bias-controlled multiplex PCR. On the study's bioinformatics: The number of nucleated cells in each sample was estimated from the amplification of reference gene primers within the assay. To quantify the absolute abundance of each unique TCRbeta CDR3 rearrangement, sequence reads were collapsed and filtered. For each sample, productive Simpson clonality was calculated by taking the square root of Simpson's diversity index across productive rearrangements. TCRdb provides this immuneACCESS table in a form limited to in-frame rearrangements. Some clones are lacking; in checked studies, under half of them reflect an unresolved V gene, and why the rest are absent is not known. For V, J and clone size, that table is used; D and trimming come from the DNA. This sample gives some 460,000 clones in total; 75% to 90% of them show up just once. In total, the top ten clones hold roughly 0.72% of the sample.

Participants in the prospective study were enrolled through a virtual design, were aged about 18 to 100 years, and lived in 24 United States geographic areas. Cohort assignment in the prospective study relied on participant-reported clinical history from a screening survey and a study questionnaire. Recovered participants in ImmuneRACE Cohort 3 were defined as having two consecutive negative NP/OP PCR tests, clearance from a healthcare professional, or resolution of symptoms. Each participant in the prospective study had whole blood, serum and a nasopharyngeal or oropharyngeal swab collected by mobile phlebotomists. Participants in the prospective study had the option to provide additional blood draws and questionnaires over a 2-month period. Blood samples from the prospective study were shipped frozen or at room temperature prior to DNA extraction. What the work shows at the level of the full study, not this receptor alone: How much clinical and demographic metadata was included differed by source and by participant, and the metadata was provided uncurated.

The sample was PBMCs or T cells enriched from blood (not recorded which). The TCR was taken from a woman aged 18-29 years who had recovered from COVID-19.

The nucleotide sequence is TGTGCCAGCAGCTTAGGGGGTAGAGATACAGATACGCAGTATTTT. Its translation reads: CASSLGGRDTDTQYF. The rearranged chain carries TRBV5-4 and TRBJ2-3; TRBD1 might be the D gene, on 6 matching bases. The germline V gene (reference sequence) gives CDR1 as SGHNT and CDR2 as YYREEE. From its cysteine to its phenylalanine, the CDR3 spans 15 amino acids. CDR3 DNA only is kept here, 45 bases in frame from base 1. The germline ends are 13 bases apart after V is trimmed by 2 bases and J by 3 bases.